The rows below give T cell receptor beta chains drawn from one sample of a study of vaccination and CD4 T cells after COVID-19. TCRdb processed the PCR reads anew with MiXCR; each CDR3 protein has one entry. The sample consists of several thousand distinct CDR3 sequences, roughly 50% of them appearing once. These receptors' targets are unknown. The sample was CD4+ T cells from blood, cultured in vitro. These receptors were obtained from a human donor in good health. Each CDR3 is given with its conserved first and last residue. Rows give clone size only sometimes, using once, few, many, or a class for an expanded clone.

abundance: NA
j_gene: TRBJ1-6
v_gene: TRBV27
CDR3aa: CASGRGFPVSPLHF

abundance: few
j_gene: TRBJ2-7
v_gene: TRBV15
CDR3aa: CATSRDQASYEQYF

abundance: NA
j_gene: TRBJ1-2
v_gene: TRBV24-1
CDR3aa: CATSDTGLYGYTF

abundance: NA
j_gene: TRBJ2-7
v_gene: TRBV20-1
CDR3aa: CSATSGRRNEQYF

abundance: NA
j_gene: TRBJ2-7
v_gene: TRBV6-1
CDR3aa: CASGGIAGSTYEQYF

abundance: few
j_gene: TRBJ1-6
v_gene: TRBV7-2
CDR3aa: CASSWGDSPLHF

abundance: NA
j_gene: TRBJ1-2
v_gene: TRBV6-2/TRBV6-3
CDR3aa: CASREENNWYGYTF

abundance: NA
j_gene: TRBJ1-3
v_gene: TRBV7-9
CDR3aa: CASSFPGFPAGNTIYF

abundance: few
j_gene: TRBJ2-4
v_gene: TRBV20-1
CDR3aa: CSARDTIAKNIQYF

abundance: NA
j_gene: TRBJ1-6
v_gene: TRBV10-3
CDR3aa: CAISEVGSPLHF

abundance: NA
j_gene: TRBJ2-3
v_gene: TRBV10-3
CDR3aa: CAIALGTSGTPADTQYF

abundance: NA
j_gene: TRBJ2-3
v_gene: TRBV12-5
CDR3aa: CASGLGQGMADTQYF

abundance: few
j_gene: TRBJ2-2
v_gene: TRBV10-3
CDR3aa: CAISEAGTGRTGELFF

abundance: few
j_gene: TRBJ1-1
v_gene: TRBV7-9
CDR3aa: CASSSPFGAMTEAFF

abundance: NA
j_gene: TRBJ1-2
v_gene: TRBV28
CDR3aa: CASSSSGKGNYGYTF

abundance: NA
j_gene: TRBJ2-3
v_gene: TRBV6-5
CDR3aa: CASSYTFTDTQYF

abundance: NA
j_gene: TRBJ2-3
v_gene: TRBV9
CDR3aa: CASRGLATDTQYF

abundance: NA
j_gene: TRBJ2-1
v_gene: TRBV20-1
CDR3aa: CSARGLGDVDEQFF

abundance: once
j_gene: TRBJ2-7
v_gene: TRBV20-1
CDR3aa: CSAKGQNSYEQYF

abundance: NA
j_gene: TRBJ1-5
v_gene: TRBV12-3/TRBV12-4
CDR3aa: CASSPTGESNQPQHF

abundance: few
j_gene: TRBJ2-5
v_gene: TRBV6-1
CDR3aa: CASSSGLAGTGTQYF

abundance: NA
j_gene: TRBJ1-2
v_gene: TRBV6-1
CDR3aa: CASSEWRGAGGYTF

abundance: once
j_gene: TRBJ1-3
v_gene: TRBV28
CDR3aa: CASSTNSGTGVGNTIYF

abundance: NA
j_gene: TRBJ1-3
v_gene: TRBV6-5
CDR3aa: CASSYSGTGARNTIYF

abundance: NA
j_gene: TRBJ2-2
v_gene: TRBV21-1
CDR3aa: CASSTLRDRAGELFF